Each of the 23 T cell receptor beta chains below was sequenced from the same sample in a study of shared clonotypes between healthy human individuals. Assay: immunoSEQ multiplex PCR; the TCRdb copy retains only in-frame clones and omits some. The sample yields 950,000 to 1,200,000 clones, around three quarters seen once. The sequencing input was memory CD4+ T cells from PBMCs. The sample's subset: CD45RA-negative fraction. The receptors here all came from a man younger than 35 in good health. Some clones in this sample may be carry-over from other donors' samples.

This chain's CDR3 is CATSSVGWNRAQYYEQYF. The CDR3 nucleotides are TGTGCCACCAGCAGCGTAGGCTGGAATAGGGCCCAGTACTACGAGCAGTACTTC. The V and J genes are TRBV15 and TRBJ2-7; no definite D call. Trimming shortened V by 3 bases and J by 3 bases, and 24 bases separated the two germline ends. The CDR3 runs 18 residues. Germline CDR1 reads LNHNV; CDR2 reads YYDKDF (reference sequence).

V usage is TRBV5-1 and J usage is TRBJ2-5; the D call may be TRBD1 or TRBD2 (5 bases each). The germline V gene encodes CDR1 SGHRS and CDR2 YFSETQ. Deletions cut 4 bases from V and 4 bases from J, with 20 bases between. CDR3 length equals 16 residues. CDR3 DNA: TGCGCCAGCAGCAAGACCCGGGGCCTTGGGGTAGAGACCCAGTACTTC. Amino acid sequence: CASSKTRGLGVETQYF.

The chain carries TRBV7-2 and TRBJ2-1, with 7 bases aligning to TRBD2. The CDR3 length is 16 residues. Germline trimming cut 5 bases from V and 0 bases from J; bases unmatched to any gene: 7. Germline CDR1 and CDR2: SGHTA and FQGNSA. Here the CDR3 reads CASSEGAGVSYNEQFF. In DNA form, the CDR3 reads TGTGCCAGCAGCGAAGGGGCGGGAGTCTCCTACAATGAGCAGTTCTTC. The full variable domain, completed using reference TRBV7-2 and TRBJ2-1, is GAGVSQSPSNKVTEKGKDVELRCDPISGHTALYWYRQSLGQGLEFLIYFQGNSAPDKSGLPSDRFSAERTGGSVSTLTIQRTQQEDSAVYLCASSEGAGVSYNEQFFGPGTRLTVL.

The chain employs TRBV5-6 and TRBJ1-2; 8 nucleotides line up with TRBD1. V shed 4 bases, J shed 8 bases, and the junction held 13 bases outside the gene matches. This CDR3 spans 15 amino acids. CDR1 SGHDT and CDR2 YYEEEE come from the germline V gene. CDR3 nucleotides: TGTGCCAGCAGCCCTAAAGGACAGGGAACTAAAGGCTACACCTTC. Residues: CASSPKGQGTKGYTF.

The chain is built from TRBV7-9 and TRBJ1-1; 8 bases are shared with TRBD1. The J segment lost 1 base and the V segment lost 5 bases, leaving 12 bases of the junction unmatched. Germline V CDR1 and CDR2: SEHNR, FQNEAQ (reference sequence). The length of the CDR3 is 17 residues. The CDR3: CASSPDSGTGSNTEAFF. In DNA, the CDR3 is TGTGCCAGCAGCCCAGACTCCGGGACAGGATCGAACACTGAAGCTTTCTTT.

This clone was observed at least ten times. This chain uses TRBV2 with TRBJ1-5, with D possibly being TRBD1 (5 bases). Germline V gene data show CDR1 as SNHLY and CDR2 as FYNNEI. The germline V and J ends were trimmed by 1 base and 6 bases, with 7 bases remaining between them. This CDR3 has 13 residues. The CDR3 region has the DNA TGTGCCAGCAGTGAAGAAGGGGCTCAGCCCCAGCATTTT. This codes for CASSEEGAQPQHF.

The chain is built from TRBV10-3 and TRBJ2-5; a weak D match, TRBD2 (7 bases). There are 16 residues in the CDR3. V was clipped by 7 bases and J by 1 base, with 19 bases between them. Germline loops: CDR1 ENHRY, CDR2 SYGVKD. CDR3 nucleotide sequence: TGTGCCATCAAGGGGGGGATGAACAGGGTCCAAGAGACCCAGTACTTC. Its protein product is CAIKGGMNRVQETQYF.

Details on this clone: A clone one base away is much larger, so this may be a read error. This chain links TRBV6-5 with TRBJ2-3; 13 bases are a match to TRBD2. CDR1 and CDR2 from the germline V gene are MNHEY and SVGAGI. After removal of 4 bases from V and 2 bases from J, the junction contained 3 bases not matched to a gene. The CDR3 length is 16 residues. CDR3 region: CASSSTSGRPTDTQYF. For the CDR3, the DNA is TGTGCCAGCAGTTCGACTAGCGGGAGGCCCACAGATACGCAGTATTTT.

This chain's CDR3 is CASSSLTGGLNEQFF. DNA of the CDR3: TGCGCCAGCAGCTCCCTGACAGGGGGCTTAAATGAGCAGTTCTTC. The V gene is TRBV5-1, the J gene TRBJ2-1, with TRBD1 matching 10 bases. The CDR3 loop spans 15 amino acids. V dropped 3 bases and J dropped 7; count of bases not matched to a gene: 7. Germline V gene sequence: CDR1 SGHRS, CDR2 YFSETQ.

V usage is TRBV9 and J usage is TRBJ2-2; 11 bases match TRBD2. Germline-derived CDR1 and CDR2 are SGDLS and YYNGEE. This CDR3 comprises 16 residues. With V trimmed by 3 bases and J by 1 base, 2 bases remained unmatched. The CDR3 loop is CASSAGLAENTGELFF. CDR3 coding DNA: TGTGCCAGCAGCGCGGGACTAGCGGAGAACACCGGGGAGCTGTTTTTT.

This clone was recorded a few times. V gene TRBV19 combines with J gene TRBJ1-5, with a possible D match to TRBD1 (6 bases). Germline V gene sequence: CDR1 LNHDA, CDR2 SQIVND (reference sequence). The CDR3 length is 17 residues. The V end was cut by 3 bases, the J end by 6 bases, with 21 bases between. CDR3 loop: CASSIPPGGGASQPQHF. The DNA for the CDR3 is TGTGCCAGTAGTATTCCCCCGGGCGGGGGGGCGAGTCAGCCCCAGCATTTT.

V and J are TRBV19 and TRBJ2-5; D gene ambiguous. The CDR3 totals 13 residues. Germline-derived CDR1 and CDR2 are LNHDA and SQIVND (reference sequence). V was clipped by 3 bases and J by 5 bases, with 10 bases between them. The CDR3 loop reads CASSIVGTETQYF. CDR3 DNA: TGTGCCAGTAGTATTGTAGGCACGGAGACCCAGTACTTC.

This sequence joins TRBV5-4 and TRBJ1-3; the D gene is possibly TRBD1 (5 bases). Germline CDR1 and CDR2: SGHNT and YYREEE (reference sequence). Trimming pared 3 bases from V and 0 bases from J, leaving 13 bases between. This CDR3 has 16 residues. The CDR3: CASSSSGTRSGNTIYF. The CDR3 DNA reads TGTGCCAGCAGCTCCTCCGGGACCCGCTCTGGAAACACCATATATTTT.

The chain has TRBV2 and TRBJ2-5; 7 bases align to TRBD1. The length of the CDR3 is 12 residues. Trimming took 9 bases from V and 2 from J; bases not matched to a gene: 3. Germline-derived CDR1 and CDR2 are SNHLY and FYNNEI. CDR3 nucleotides: TGTGCCAGTGCGGACAGGCAAGAGACCCAGTACTTC. It specifies CASADRQETQYF.

Here the CDR3 DNA reads TGTGCCAGCAGCTCGGGAAACACAGGGATGGACACCATATATTTT. This sequence encodes CASSSGNTGMDTIYF. The chain recombines TRBV7-9 with TRBJ1-3; maybe TRBD1 (6 bases). The V gene's germline CDR1 is SEHNR and CDR2 FQNEAQ (reference sequence). Trimming removed 4 bases from V and 8 bases from J, with 18 bases in between. The CDR3 totals 15 residues.

This clone was detected only a few times. The chain uses TRBV5-1 and TRBJ1-4; 7 bases line up with TRBD1. CDR3 size: 14 residues. CDR1 is SGHRS and CDR2 is YFSETQ in the germline V gene. J gave up 12 bases and V 0 bases, and 8 bases lay outside the gene matches. The CDR3 bases are TGCGCCAGCAGCTTGGCGGGACAGCCCAGGGAACTGTTTTTT. Its protein is CASSLAGQPRELFF.

The J gene is TRBJ2-6, the V gene TRBV7-9, with D unclear. The CDR3 is 15 amino acids. V was pared by 1 base and J by 4 bases, with 8 bases between. CDR1 and CDR2 from the germline V gene are SEHNR and FQNEAQ (reference sequence). The CDR3 nucleotides are TGTGCCAGCAGCTTAGTTAGTAGCGGGGCCAACGTCCTGACTTTC. Translating gives CASSLVSSGANVLTF.

V and J are TRBV2 and TRBJ1-4; 8 bases map to TRBD1. Germline-derived CDR1 and CDR2 are SNHLY and FYNNEI. This CDR3 contains 14 residues. After removal of 6 bases from V and 11 bases from J, the junction contained 11 bases not matched to a gene. Here the CDR3 reads CASRLGTGGGKLFF. The CDR3 nucleotides read TGTGCCAGCAGACTCGGGACAGGTGGGGGTAAACTGTTTTTT.

The chain combines TRBV29-1 with TRBJ1-2; TRBD1 aligns across 10 bases. CDR3 length equals 14 residues. From germline, CDR1 is SQVTM and CDR2 ANQGSEA. After removal of 7 bases from V and 6 bases from J, the junction contained 11 bases not matched to a gene. This chain's CDR3 is CSAGRQGAQDGYTF. The DNA for the CDR3 is TGCAGCGCTGGGAGACAGGGGGCTCAGGATGGCTACACCTTC. Full variable domain (outside the CDR3, taken from reference TRBV29-1 and TRBJ1-2): SAVISQKPSRDICQRGTSLTIQCQVDSQVTMMFWYRQQPGQSLTLIATANQGSEATYESGFVIDKFPISRPNLTFSTLTVSNMSPEDSSIYLCSAGRQGAQDGYTFGSGTRLTVV.

V and J are TRBV6-5 and TRBJ1-1, with TRBD1 identical over 8 bases. The CDR3 runs 14 residues. Germline trimming cut 2 bases from V and 5 bases from J; bases unmatched to any gene: 4. Germline-derived CDR1 and CDR2 are MNHEY and SVGAGI. CDR3: CASSYGQGLTEAFF. CDR3 DNA: TGTGCCAGCAGTTACGGACAGGGCCTAACTGAAGCTTTCTTT.

The rearrangement links TRBV18 to TRBJ1-1; TRBD1 matches at 9 bases. The CDR3 sequence is 14 residues long. J lost 7 bases, V lost 4 bases, and 7 bases had no gene match. Per germline, CDR1 KGHSH and CDR2 LQKENI. The CDR3 coding sequence is TGTGCCAGCTCACAACAACAGGGGGCTAGTGAAGCTTTCTTT. As protein: CASSQQQGASEAFF. Complete variable domain (other parts from reference TRBV18 and TRBJ1-1): NAGVMQNPRHLVRRRGQEARLRCSPMKGHSHVYWYRQLPEEGLKFMVYLQKENIIDESGMPKERFSAEFPKEGPSILRIQQVVRGDSAAYFCASSQQQGASEAFFGQGTRLTVV.

The chain carries TRBV5-6 and TRBJ2-2; no firm D call. The CDR3 consists of 16 residues. Between the trimmed V and J ends, which lost 6 bases and 0 bases, there was a span of 15 bases. Germline V gene data show CDR1 as SGHDT and CDR2 as YYEEEE. CDR3 in amino acids: CASNPRVGANTGELFF. The CDR3 bases are TGTGCCAGCAACCCTCGGGTCGGCGCGAACACCGGGGAGCTGTTTTTT.

Many counts were recorded for this clone. The chain links TRBV28 to TRBJ2-7; either TRBD1 or TRBD2 may supply D (5 bases each). With 4 bases removed from V and 6 bases from J, the gap between germline ends came to 22 bases. This CDR3 has 16 amino acids. The germline V gene encodes CDR1 MDHEN and CDR2 SYDVKM. The CDR3 region is CASSSRDPPSEFEQYF. CDR3 bases: TGTGCCAGCAGTTCCAGGGACCCTCCCTCTGAGTTCGAGCAGTACTTC.